This is a list of T cell receptor beta chains from one sample in a study of blood T cells in healthy people across ages. TCRdb re-called the 5' RACE reads through MiXCR, storing one row per CDR3 protein. The sample has hundreds of thousands of distinct CDR3 sequences; 32% are singletons. The sequenced sample consisted of blood. Source of these receptors: a woman older than 75 in good health. Each CDR3 is given with its conserved first and last residue. D genes are given only for firm matches. Where a row states a size, it is once, few, many or the class of an expanded clone; other rows omit it.

size,length,J,V,D,CDR3,DNA
many,12,TRBJ1-2,TRBV14,.,CASSRRQGGYTF,TGTGCCAGCAGCCGTCGACAAGGAGGCTACACCTTC
.,13,TRBJ2-1,TRBV7-3,.,CASSSNRVDEQFF,TGTGCCAGCAGCTCAAACAGGGTCGATGAGCAGTTCTTC
many,15,TRBJ1-2,TRBV20-1,.,CSASGTGSFLDGYTF,TGCAGTGCTAGCGGGACGGGGTCCTTCCTGGACGGCTACACCTTC
.,17,TRBJ1-4,TRBV3-1,TRBD1,CASSQDLVTGVNEKLYF,TGTGCCAGCAGCCAAGATCTCGTGACAGGGGTAAATGAAAAACTGTATTTT
many,19,TRBJ2-1,TRBV7-9,TRBD2,CASSSQMVAGGRFDNEQFF,TGTGCCAGCAGCTCCCAGATGGTAGCGGGGGGGCGGTTCGACAATGAGCAGTTCTTC
many,11,TRBJ1-2,TRBV20-1,.,CSARDRTGYTF,TGCAGTGCTAGAGATCGAACGGGCTACACCTTC
.,14,TRBJ2-1,TRBV7-9,.,CASSLRLPFGEQFF,TGTGCCAGCAGCTTGAGACTACCCTTCGGTGAGCAGTTCTTC
many,15,TRBJ2-1,TRBV4-1,TRBD2,CASSQTGGGYNEQFF,TGCGCCAGCAGCCAAACGGGGGGGGGATACAATGAGCAGTTCTTC
few,15,TRBJ1-5,TRBV18,.,CASSQGQSSNQPQHF,TGTGCCAGCTCACAAGGACAGTCGAGCAATCAGCCCCAGCATTTT
.,14,TRBJ2-7,TRBV20-1,.,CSARAGGHSYEQYF,TGCAGTGCTAGAGCCGGGGGTCACTCATACGAGCAGTACTTC
few,17,TRBJ2-3,TRBV5-1,TRBD2,CASSLEVAGAAGDTQYF,TGCGCCAGCAGCTTGGAGGTAGCGGGGGCCGCGGGAGATACGCAGTATTTT